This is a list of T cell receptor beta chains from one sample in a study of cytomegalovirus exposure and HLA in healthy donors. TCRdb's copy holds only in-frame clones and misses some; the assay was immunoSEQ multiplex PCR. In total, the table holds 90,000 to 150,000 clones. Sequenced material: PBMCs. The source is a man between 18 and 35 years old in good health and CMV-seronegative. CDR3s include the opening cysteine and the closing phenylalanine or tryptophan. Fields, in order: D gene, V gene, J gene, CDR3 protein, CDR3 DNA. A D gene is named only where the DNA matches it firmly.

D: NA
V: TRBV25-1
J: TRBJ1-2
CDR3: CASSGSLIQANYGYTF
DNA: TGTGCCAGCAGTGGATCCCTAATCCAGGCGAACTATGGCTACACCTTC

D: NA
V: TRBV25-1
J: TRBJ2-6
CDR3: CASRSGANVLTF
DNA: TGTGCCAGTAGATCTGGGGCCAACGTCCTGACTTTC

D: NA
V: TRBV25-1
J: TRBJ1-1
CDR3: CATQDGGEGTEAFF
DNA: TGTGCCACCCAGGATGGGGGGGAAGGCACTGAAGCTTTCTTT

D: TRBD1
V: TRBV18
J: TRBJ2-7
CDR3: CASSPLGTGRTSYEQYF
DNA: TGTGCCAGCTCACCATTAGGGACAGGGCGTACTTCCTACGAGCAGTACTTC

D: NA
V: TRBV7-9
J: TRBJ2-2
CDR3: CASSPPRVHTGELFF
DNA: TGTGCCAGCAGCCCTCCCCGGGTTCACACCGGGGAGCTGTTTTTT

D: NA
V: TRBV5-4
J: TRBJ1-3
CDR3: CASSRPTTGMGGNTIYF
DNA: TGTGCCAGCAGCCGCCCCACAACAGGGATGGGAGGAAACACCATATATTTT

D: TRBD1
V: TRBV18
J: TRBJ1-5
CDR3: CASSPDSHRGSNQPQHF
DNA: TGTGCCAGCTCACCAGATTCTCACAGGGGTAGCAATCAGCCCCAGCATTTT

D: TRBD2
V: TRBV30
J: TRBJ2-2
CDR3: CAWKVGGGTGELFF
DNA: TGTGCCTGGAAGGTTGGCGGGGGCACCGGGGAGCTGTTTTTT

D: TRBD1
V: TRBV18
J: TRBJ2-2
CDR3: CASSPGTDTGELFF
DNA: TGTGCCAGCTCACCCGGGACAGATACCGGGGAGCTGTTTTTT

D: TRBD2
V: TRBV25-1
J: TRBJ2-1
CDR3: CASRTAGPNEQFF
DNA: TGTGCCAGCAGAACAGCGGGACCCAATGAGCAGTTCTTC

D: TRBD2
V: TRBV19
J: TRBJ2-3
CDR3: CASSTLAAHTDTQYF
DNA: TGTGCCAGTAGTACTCTAGCGGCCCACACAGATACGCAGTATTTT

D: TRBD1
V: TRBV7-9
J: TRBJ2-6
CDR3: CASGLRTGAIPSGANVLTF
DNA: TGTGCCAGCGGCTTAAGGACAGGGGCTATACCCTCTGGGGCCAACGTCCTGACTTTC

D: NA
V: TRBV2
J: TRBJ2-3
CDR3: CASRVRQGTDTQYF
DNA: TGTGCCAGCAGGGTAAGGCAGGGCACAGATACGCAGTATTTT

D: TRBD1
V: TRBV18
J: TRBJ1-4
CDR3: CASSPDRGEKLFF
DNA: TGTGCCAGCTCACCGGACAGGGGTGAAAAACTGTTTTTT

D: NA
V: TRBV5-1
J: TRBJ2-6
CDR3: CASSALTGANVLTF
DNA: TGCGCCAGCAGCGCACTAACGGGGGCCAACGTCCTGACTTTC

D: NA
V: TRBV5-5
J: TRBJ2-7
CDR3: CASSSGLYEQYF
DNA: TGTGCCAGCAGCTCGGGACTTTACGAGCAGTACTTC

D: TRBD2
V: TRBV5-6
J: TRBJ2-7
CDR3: CASSPYGREVSYEQYF
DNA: TGTGCCAGCAGCCCTTATGGGCGGGAGGTCTCCTACGAGCAGTACTTC

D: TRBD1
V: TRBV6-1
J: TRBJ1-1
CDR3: CASSLHRGRSTEAFF
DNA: TGTGCCAGCAGTCTACACAGGGGTCGGAGCACTGAAGCTTTCTTT

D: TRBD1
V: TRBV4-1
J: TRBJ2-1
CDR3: CASSQVFPGQGRNEQFF
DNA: TGCGCCAGCAGCCAGGTTTTCCCGGGACAGGGGAGGAATGAGCAGTTCTTC

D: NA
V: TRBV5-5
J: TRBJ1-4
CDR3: CASSSTHNEKLFF
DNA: TGTGCCAGCAGCTCCACTCATAATGAAAAACTGTTTTTT

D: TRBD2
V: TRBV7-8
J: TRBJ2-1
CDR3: CASSLARGGPYNEQFF
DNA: TGTGCCAGCAGCTTAGCGCGCGGGGGTCCCTACAATGAGCAGTTCTTC